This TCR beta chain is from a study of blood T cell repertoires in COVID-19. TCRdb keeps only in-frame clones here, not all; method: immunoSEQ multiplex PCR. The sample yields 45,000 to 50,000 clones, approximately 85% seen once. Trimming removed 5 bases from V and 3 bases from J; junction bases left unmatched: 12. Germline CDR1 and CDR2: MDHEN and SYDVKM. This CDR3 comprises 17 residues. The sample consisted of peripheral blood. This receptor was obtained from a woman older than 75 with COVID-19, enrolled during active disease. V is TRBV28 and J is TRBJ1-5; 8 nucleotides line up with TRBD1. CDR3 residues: CASSPLRQGRVNQPQHF. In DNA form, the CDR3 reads TGTGCCAGCAGTCCCTTACGACAGGGGAGAGTCAATCAGCCCCAGCATTTT.